The sequence of this TCR beta chain was determined in a study of Ad26.COV2.S vaccination and SARS-CoV-2 variants. The overall study: Donor got 5x10^10 or 1x10^11 viral particles of Ad26.COV2.S.

The data were produced by immunoSEQ multiplex PCR, yet TCRdb's version contains in-frame clones alone and is incomplete. Of about 420,000 clones listed, around 87% are singletons. As for treatment: some 19 received Ad26.COV2.S at low or high dose, single or two shots; about 5 received placebo; per-sample allocation not given. After the first vaccine or placebo injection, samples were drawn on day 63. This sequence originates from a person aged 18-65 years who received the Ad26.COV2.S COVID-19 vaccine or a placebo. The material was peripheral blood, obtained in a trial of Ad26.COV2.S vaccine versus placebo.

CDR3 nucleotide sequence: TGTGCCAGCAGCACGGACAGGACTAACTATGGCTACACCTTC. It translates to CASSTDRTNYGYTF. The chain is built from TRBV7-2 and TRBJ1-2; 7 bases line up with TRBD1. The CDR3 consists of 14 residues. With V trimmed by 5 bases and J by 0 bases, 3 bases remained unmatched. CDR1 and CDR2 (germline): SGHTA, FQGNSA.